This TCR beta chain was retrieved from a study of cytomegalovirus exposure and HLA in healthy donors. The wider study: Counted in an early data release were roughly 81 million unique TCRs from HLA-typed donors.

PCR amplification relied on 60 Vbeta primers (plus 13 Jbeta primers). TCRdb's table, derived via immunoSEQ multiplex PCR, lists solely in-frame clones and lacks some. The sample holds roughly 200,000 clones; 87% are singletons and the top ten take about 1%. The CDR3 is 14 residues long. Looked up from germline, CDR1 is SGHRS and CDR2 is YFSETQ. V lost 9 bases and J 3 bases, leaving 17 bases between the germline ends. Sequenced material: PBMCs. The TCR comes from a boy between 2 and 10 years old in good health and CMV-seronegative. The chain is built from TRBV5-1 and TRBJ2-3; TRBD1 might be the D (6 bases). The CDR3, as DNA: TGCGCCACTTCCCCAACAGGGAAAACAGATACGCAGTATTTT. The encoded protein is CATSPTGKTDTQYF.